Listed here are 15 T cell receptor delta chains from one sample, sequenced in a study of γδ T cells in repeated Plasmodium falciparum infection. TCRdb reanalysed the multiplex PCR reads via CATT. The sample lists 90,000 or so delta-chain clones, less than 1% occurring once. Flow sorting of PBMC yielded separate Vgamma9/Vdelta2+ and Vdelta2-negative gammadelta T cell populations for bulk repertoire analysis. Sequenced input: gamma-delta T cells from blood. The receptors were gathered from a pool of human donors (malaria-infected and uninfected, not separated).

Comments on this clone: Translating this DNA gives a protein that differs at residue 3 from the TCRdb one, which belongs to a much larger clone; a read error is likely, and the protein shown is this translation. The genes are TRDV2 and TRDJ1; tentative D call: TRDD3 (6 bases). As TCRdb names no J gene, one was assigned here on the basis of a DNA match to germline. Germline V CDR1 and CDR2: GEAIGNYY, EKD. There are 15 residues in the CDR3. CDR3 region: CARDTGGLYTDKLIF. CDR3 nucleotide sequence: TGTGCCCGTGACACCGGGGGACTTTACACCGATAAACTCATCTTT.

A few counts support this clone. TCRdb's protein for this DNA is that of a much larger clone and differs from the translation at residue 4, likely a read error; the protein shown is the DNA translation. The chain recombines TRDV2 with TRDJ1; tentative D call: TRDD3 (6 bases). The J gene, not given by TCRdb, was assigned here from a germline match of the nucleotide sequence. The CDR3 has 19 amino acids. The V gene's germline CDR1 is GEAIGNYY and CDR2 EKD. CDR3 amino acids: CACGTVSRRGSPGTDKLIF. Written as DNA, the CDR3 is TGTGCCTGTGGCACCGTAAGTCGGAGGGGATCCCCGGGGACCGATAAACTCATCTTT.

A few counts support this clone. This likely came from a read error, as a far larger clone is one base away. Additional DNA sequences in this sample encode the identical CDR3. The CDR3 reads CALGEPPTGGTYTDKLIF. The CDR3 nucleotides read TGTGCTCTTGGGGAACCCCCTACCGGTGGAACTTACACCGATAAACTCATCTTT. The chain has TRDV1 and TRDJ1; the D gene is possibly TRDD2 (5 bases). No J segment appears in TCRdb, so it was assigned here by matching the sequence to germline. V was trimmed by 1 base and J by 0 bases, leaving 18 bases between them. Germline values: CDR1 TSWWSYY, CDR2 QGS. This CDR3 region has 18 residues.

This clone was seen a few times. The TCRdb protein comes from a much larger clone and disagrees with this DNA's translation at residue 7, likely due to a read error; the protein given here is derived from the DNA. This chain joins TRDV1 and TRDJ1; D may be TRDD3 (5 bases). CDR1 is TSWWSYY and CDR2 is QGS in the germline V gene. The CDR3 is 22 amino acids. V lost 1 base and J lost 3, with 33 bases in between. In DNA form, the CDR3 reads TGTGCTCTTGGGGAACCCCTGGATTCCACGGGGACTAGGCCGATTTTGGCCGATAAACTCATCTTT. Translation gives CALGEPLDSTGTRPILADKLIF.

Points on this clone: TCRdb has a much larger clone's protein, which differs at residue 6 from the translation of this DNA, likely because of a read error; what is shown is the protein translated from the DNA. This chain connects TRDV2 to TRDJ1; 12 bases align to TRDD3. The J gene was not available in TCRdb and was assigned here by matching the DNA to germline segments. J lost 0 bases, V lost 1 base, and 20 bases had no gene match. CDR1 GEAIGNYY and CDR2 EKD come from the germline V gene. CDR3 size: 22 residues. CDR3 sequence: CACDTRRMLLGDTGPYTDKLIF. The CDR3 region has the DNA TGTGCCTGTGACACAAGGCGGATGCTACTGGGGGATACAGGCCCCTACACCGATAAACTCATCTTT.

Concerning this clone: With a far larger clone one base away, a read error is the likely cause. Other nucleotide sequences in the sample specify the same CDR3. The CDR3 sequence is CALGEKRKGYWGNTDKLIF. The DNA for the CDR3 is TGTGCTCTTGGGGAAAAAAGGAAAGGTTACTGGGGGAACACTGATAAACTCATCTTT. This sequence joins TRDV1 and TRDJ1; 9 bases are a match to TRDD3. The CDR3 runs 19 residues. The V gene's germline CDR1 is TSWWSYY and CDR2 QGS.

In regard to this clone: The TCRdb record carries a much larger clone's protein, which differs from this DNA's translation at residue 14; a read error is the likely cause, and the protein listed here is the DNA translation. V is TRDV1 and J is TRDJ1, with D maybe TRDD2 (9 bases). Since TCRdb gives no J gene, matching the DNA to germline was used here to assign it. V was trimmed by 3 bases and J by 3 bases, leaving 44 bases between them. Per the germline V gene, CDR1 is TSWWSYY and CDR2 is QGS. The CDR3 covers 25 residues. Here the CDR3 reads CALGDPYSSFLLGGTGSSEADKLIF. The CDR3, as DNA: TGTGCTCTTGGGGACCCCTACTCTTCCTTCCTACTGGGGGGTACGGGGAGTAGCGAGGCCGATAAACTCATCTTT.

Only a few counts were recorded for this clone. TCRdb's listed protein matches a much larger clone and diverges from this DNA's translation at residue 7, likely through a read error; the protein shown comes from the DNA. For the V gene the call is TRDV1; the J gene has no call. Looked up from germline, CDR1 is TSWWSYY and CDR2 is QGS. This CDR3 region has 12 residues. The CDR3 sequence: CALFELAGGLIF. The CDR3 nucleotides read TGTGCTCTCTTTGAGCTTGCTGGGGGTCTCATCTTT.

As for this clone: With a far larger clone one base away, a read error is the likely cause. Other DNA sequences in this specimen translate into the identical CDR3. CDR3 sequence (DNA): TGTGCCTGTGATCCGAGCCTTCCTAGCCGTGCTGGGGGTTATAAACTCATCTTT. Encoded protein: CACDPSLPSRAGGYKLIF. The chain combines TRDV2 with TRDJ1; tentative D call: TRDD2 (8 bases). Because TCRdb records no J gene, it was assigned here through a match of the DNA to germline. V shed 4 bases and J shed 6 bases, with 29 bases lying between them. This CDR3 contains 18 residues. The germline V gene has CDR1 GEAIGNYY and CDR2 EKD.

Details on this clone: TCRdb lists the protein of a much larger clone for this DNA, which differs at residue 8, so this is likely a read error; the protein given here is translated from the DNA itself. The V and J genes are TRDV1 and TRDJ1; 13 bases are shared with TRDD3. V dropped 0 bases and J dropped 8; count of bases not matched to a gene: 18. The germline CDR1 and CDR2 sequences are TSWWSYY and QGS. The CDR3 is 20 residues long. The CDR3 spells CALGELRSQLGDTSGGKLIF. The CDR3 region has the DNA TGTGCTCTTGGGGAACTTCGGAGCCAACTGGGGGATACGTCAGGTGGGAAACTCATCTTT.

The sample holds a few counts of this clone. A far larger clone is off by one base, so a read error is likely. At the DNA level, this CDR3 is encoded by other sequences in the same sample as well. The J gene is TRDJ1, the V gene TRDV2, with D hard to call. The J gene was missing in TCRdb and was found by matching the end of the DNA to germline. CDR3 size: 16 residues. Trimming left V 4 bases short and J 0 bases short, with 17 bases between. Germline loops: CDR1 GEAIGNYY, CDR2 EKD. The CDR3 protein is CACDTVGDAYTDKLIF. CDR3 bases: TGTGCCTGTGATACCGTCGGAGACGCGTACACCGATAAACTCATCTTT.

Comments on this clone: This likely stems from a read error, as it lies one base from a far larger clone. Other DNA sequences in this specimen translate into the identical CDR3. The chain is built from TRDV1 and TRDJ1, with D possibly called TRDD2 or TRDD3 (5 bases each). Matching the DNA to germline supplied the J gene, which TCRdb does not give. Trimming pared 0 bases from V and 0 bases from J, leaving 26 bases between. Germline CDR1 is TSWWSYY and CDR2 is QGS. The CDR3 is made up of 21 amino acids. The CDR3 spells CALGELEEVPMPYWYTDKLIF. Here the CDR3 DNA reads TGTGCTCTTGGGGAACTAGAGGAGGTGCCCATGCCCTACTGGTACACCGATAAACTCATCTTT.

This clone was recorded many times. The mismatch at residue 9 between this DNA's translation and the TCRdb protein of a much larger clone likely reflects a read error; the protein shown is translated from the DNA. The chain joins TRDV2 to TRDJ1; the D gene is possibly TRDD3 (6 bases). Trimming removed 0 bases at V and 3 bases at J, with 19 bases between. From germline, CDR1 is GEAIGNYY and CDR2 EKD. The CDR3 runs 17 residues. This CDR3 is CACDTVGGHADPDKLIF. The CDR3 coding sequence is TGTGCCTGTGACACCGTAGGGGGACACGCGGATCCCGATAAACTCATCTTT.

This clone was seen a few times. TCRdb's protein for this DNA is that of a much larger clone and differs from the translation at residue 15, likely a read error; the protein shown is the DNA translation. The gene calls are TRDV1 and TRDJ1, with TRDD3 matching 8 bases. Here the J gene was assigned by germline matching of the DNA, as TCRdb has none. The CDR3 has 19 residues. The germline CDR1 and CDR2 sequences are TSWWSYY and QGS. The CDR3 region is CALGVLTGGRPDYTGKLIF. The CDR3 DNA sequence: TGTGCTCTTGGGGTACTAACTGGGGGGCGACCCGATTACACCGGTAAACTCATCTTT.

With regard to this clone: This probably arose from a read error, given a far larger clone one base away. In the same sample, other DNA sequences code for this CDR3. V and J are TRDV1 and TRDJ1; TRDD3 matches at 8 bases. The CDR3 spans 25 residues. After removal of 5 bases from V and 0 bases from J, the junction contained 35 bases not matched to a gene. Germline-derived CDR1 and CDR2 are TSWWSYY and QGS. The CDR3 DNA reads TGTGCTCTTGGGTATTGGGAGTCCGCTGGGGGAGAGAAGGATGCCGCCCACCCCTACACCGATAAACTCATCTTT. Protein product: CALGYWESAGGEKDAAHPYTDKLIF.